Following are 5 T cell receptor beta chains from one sample sequenced in a study of shared clonotypes between healthy human individuals. Produced via immunoSEQ multiplex PCR; TCRdb's table is partial and in-frame only. Of over a million clones detected, 70% to 80% appear once; the ten largest clones hold 0.6% to 0.75%. Material for sequencing was memory CD4+ T cells from PBMCs. Subset reported: CD45RA-negative fraction. The receptors were gathered from a man aged 18 to 29 in good health. Some clones in this sample may be carry-over from other donors' samples.

This CDR3 is CASSAPSLEQYF. Written as DNA, the CDR3 is TGTGCCAGCAGCGCCCCGTCCCTCGAGCAGTACTTC. The V and J genes are TRBV7-2 and TRBJ2-7; D gene ambiguous. CDR3 size: 12 residues. Germline V gives CDR1 SGHTA, CDR2 FQGNSA. V was clipped by 5 bases and J by 6 bases, with 11 bases between them. Full variable domain (remainder filled in from reference TRBV7-2 and TRBJ2-7): GAGVSQSPSNKVTEKGKDVELRCDPISGHTALYWYRQSLGQGLEFLIYFQGNSAPDKSGLPSDRFSAERTGGSVSTLTIQRTQQEDSAVYLCASSAPSLEQYFGPGTRLTVT.

The chain carries TRBV5-4 and TRBJ2-3; 12 bases agree with TRBD2. Unmatched junction bases numbered 1, after V lost 1 base and J lost 4 bases. The CDR3 consists of 15 residues. Per germline, CDR1 SGHNT and CDR2 YYREEE (reference sequence). As DNA, the CDR3 is TGTGCCAGCAGCTTGTCTAGCGGGAGGGCAGATACGCAGTATTTT. Protein product: CASSLSSGRADTQYF.

The V gene is TRBV7-3, the J gene TRBJ2-1, with 10 nucleotides matching TRBD2. V was clipped by 5 bases and J by 5 bases; unmatched bases: 9. The CDR3 has 16 amino acids. The germline V gene has CDR1 SGHTA and CDR2 FQGTGA. CDR3 DNA sequence: TGTGCCAGCAGCCCCAACCGGCTAGCGGGGGACAATGAGCAGTTCTTC. Translating gives CASSPNRLAGDNEQFF.

The chain carries TRBV19 and TRBJ2-6; 10 bases match TRBD1. V lost 3 bases and J lost 0; bases outside the gene matches: 2. The length of the CDR3 is 17 residues. Germline CDR1 and CDR2: LNHDA and SQIVND (reference sequence). This CDR3 is CASSIGTGASGANVLTF. CDR3 coding DNA: TGTGCCAGTAGTATTGGGACAGGGGCCTCTGGGGCCAACGTCCTGACTTTC.

The chain recombines TRBV28 with TRBJ1-3, with 7 nucleotides matching TRBD1. The CDR3 has 15 residues. The J segment lost 0 bases and the V segment lost 6 bases, leaving 5 bases of the junction unmatched. Germline values: CDR1 MDHEN, CDR2 SYDVKM. The CDR3 region has the DNA TGTGCCAGCAGGCCAGGACAGGTCTCTGGAAACACCATATATTTT. Protein sequence: CASRPGQVSGNTIYF.